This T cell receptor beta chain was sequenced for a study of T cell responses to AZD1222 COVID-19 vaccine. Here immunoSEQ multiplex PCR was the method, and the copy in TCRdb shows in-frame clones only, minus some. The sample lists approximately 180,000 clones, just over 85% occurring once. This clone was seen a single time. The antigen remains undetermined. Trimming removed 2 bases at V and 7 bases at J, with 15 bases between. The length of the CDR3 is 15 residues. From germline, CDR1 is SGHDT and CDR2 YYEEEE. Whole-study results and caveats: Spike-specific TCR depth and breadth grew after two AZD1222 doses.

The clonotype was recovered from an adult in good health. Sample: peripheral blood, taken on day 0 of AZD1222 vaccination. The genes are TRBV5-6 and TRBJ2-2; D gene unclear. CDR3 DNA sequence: TGTGCCAGCAGCTTTGAAGAGTCTGGGTTCGGGGAGCTGTTTTTT. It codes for CASSFEESGFGELFF.